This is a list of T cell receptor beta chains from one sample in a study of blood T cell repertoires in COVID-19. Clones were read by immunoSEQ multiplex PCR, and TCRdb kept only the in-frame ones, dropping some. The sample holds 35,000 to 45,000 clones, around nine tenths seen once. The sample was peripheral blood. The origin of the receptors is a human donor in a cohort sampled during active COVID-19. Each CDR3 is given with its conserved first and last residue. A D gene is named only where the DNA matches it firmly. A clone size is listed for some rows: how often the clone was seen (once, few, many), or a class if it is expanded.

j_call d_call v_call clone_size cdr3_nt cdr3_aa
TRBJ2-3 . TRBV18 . TGTGCCAGCTCACCATCTTACGTACAGGGCGCAGATACGCAGTATTTT CASSPSYVQGADTQYF
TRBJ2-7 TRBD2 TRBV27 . TGTGCCAGCAGTTTATCTAGCGGGGGTTCCTCCTACGAGCAGTACTTC CASSLSSGGSSYEQYF
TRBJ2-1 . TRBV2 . TGTGCCAGCAGTGTTAGGACACCTAATAACAATGAGCAGTTCTTC CASSVRTPNNNEQFF
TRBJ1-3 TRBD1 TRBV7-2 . TGTGCCAGCAGCTTACCTTACAGGGGATCCGGAAACACCATATATTTT CASSLPYRGSGNTIYF
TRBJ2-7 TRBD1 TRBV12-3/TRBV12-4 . TGTGCCAGCAGTTCCCGACAGGGGAACGAGCAGTACTTC CASSSRQGNEQYF
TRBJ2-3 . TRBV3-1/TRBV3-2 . TGTGCCAGCAGCCAAGATGCGGTGCGCACAGATACGCAGTATTTT CASSQDAVRTDTQYF
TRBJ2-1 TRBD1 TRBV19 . TGTGCCAGTAGTCTTGGGACAGGGGGCTACAATGAGCAGTTCTTC CASSLGTGGYNEQFF
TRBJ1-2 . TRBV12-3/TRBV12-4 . TGTGCCAGCAGTTCTGGAGGGTATGGCTACACCTTC CASSSGGYGYTF
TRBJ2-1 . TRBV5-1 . TGCGCCAGCAGCTTGGGAGGCAGTAGCACCTACAATGAGCAGTTCTTC CASSLGGSSTYNEQFF
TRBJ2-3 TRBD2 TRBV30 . TGTGCCTGGAGCAAAGCGGGGGGGTTAGATACGCAGTATTTT CAWSKAGGLDTQYF
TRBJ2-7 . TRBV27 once TGTGCCAGCAGTTTATCCCGACAGAGAAGCTCCTACGAGCAGTACTTC CASSLSRQRSSYEQYF
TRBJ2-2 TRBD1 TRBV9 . TGTGCCAGCAGCGTCAGTGACAGGGCCGGGGAGCTGTTTTTT CASSVSDRAGELFF
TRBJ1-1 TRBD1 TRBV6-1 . TGTGCCAGCAGTGACCAACAGGGGGAAGCTTTCTTT CASSDQQGEAFF
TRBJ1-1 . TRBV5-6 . TGTGCCAGCAGCGTATTAAATACTGAAGCTTTCTTT CASSVLNTEAFF